Shown below are 14 T cell receptor beta chains from a single sample sequenced in a study of CD8 T cells in ankylosing spondylitis. TCRdb redid the calling of the 5' RACE reads with MiXCR, one entry per CDR3 protein. Of 200,000 to 300,000 distinct CDR3 sequences listed, roughly 10% are singletons. Specimen: blood, either unsorted or a sorted T cell fraction (not recorded which). Receptors were obtained from a male donor with ankylosing spondylitis or in good health (not recorded which).

This clonotype has a count of ten or more. The chain employs TRBV12-3 or TRBV12-4 and TRBJ1-5, with no clear D. V was pared by 5 bases and J by 4 bases, with 18 bases between. CDR3 length: 16 residues. CDR3 region: CASSVIVGNGNQPQHF. For the CDR3, the DNA is TGTGCCAGCAGTGTTATTGTGGGCAATGGGAATCAGCCCCAGCATTTT.

The chain employs TRBV5-4 and TRBJ1-3, with TRBD1 as a possible D gene (5 bases). This CDR3 spans 15 amino acids. Trimming pared 0 bases from V and 4 bases from J, leaving 11 bases between. Germline V gene lookup returns CDR1 SGHNT and CDR2 YYREEE (reference sequence). CDR3 bases: TGTGCCAGCAGCTTGGAGGGGTTTTACGGAAACACCATATATTTT. Translated, it gives CASSLEGFYGNTIYF.

This clonotype was observed at least ten times. The chain joins TRBV4-1 to TRBJ2-7, with 9 bases aligning to TRBD1. Per germline, CDR1 MGHRA and CDR2 YSYEKL. The CDR3 is 15 residues long. Trimming at V came to 2 bases and at J to 3 bases, leaving 5 bases not matched to a gene. The CDR3 region has the DNA TGCGCCAGCAGCCAAACCGGGACAGGGATCTACGAGCAGTACTTC. Translating it yields CASSQTGTGIYEQYF.

The chain couples TRBV2 to TRBJ1-1; D possibly corresponds to TRBD1 (5 bases). This CDR3 spans 15 amino acids. The ends were cut back, 3 bases at V and 1 base at J, with 12 bases in the middle. Germline-derived CDR1 and CDR2 are SNHLY and FYNNEI. CDR3 amino acids: CASSEGQGTNTEAFF. As DNA, the CDR3 is TGTGCCAGCAGTGAGGGCCAAGGGACGAACACTGAAGCTTTCTTT.

This clonotype was detected a few times. This chain links TRBV19 with TRBJ2-3; 9 bases match TRBD1. The CDR3 is 15 amino acids. Germline lookup yields CDR1 LNHDA and CDR2 SQIVND (reference sequence). Trimming cost V 7 bases and J 2 bases; bases outside gene matches: 7. For the CDR3, the DNA is TGTGCCAGTAACTACCGGGACAGGGCCACAGATACGCAGTATTTT. Translated: CASNYRDRATDTQYF.

This clonotype was counted ten times or more. V is TRBV5-6 and J is TRBJ2-7; 9 positions match TRBD2. Germline V gene data show CDR1 as SGHDT and CDR2 as YYEEEE. The CDR3 spans 14 residues. V shed 6 bases and J 0 bases; nucleotides not matched to a gene: 4. Here the CDR3 reads CASILSGSSYEQYF. Here the CDR3 DNA reads TGTGCCAGCATACTTAGCGGGAGCTCCTACGAGCAGTACTTC.

The rearrangement joins TRBV28 to TRBJ2-7; D ambiguous. Deletions cut 8 bases from V and 2 bases from J, with 13 bases between. The CDR3 extends over 13 amino acids. Germline V gene lookup returns CDR1 MDHEN and CDR2 SYDVKM. CDR3 in DNA: TGTGCCAGCTGTCCCGTCAGGACCTACGAGCAGTACTTC. Protein sequence: CASCPVRTYEQYF.

The DNA for the CDR3 is TGTGCCAGCAGTCCGACCGGGACACAAGACATCTATGAGCAGTTCTTC. Translating gives CASSPTGTQDIYEQFF. The chain recombines TRBV11-3 with TRBJ2-1, with D possibly being TRBD1 (6 bases). CDR3 length: 16 amino acids. CDR1 and CDR2 (germline): SGHNT, YENEEA. V shed 6 bases and J shed 8 bases, with 23 bases lying between them.

The rearrangement uses TRBV10-1 and TRBJ1-3; D uncertain. The V gene's germline CDR1 is WNHNN and CDR2 SYGVQD (reference sequence). This CDR3 region has 13 residues. V was clipped by 8 bases and J by 2 bases, with 10 bases between them. CDR3 sequence: CASCSRTGNTIYF. Written as DNA, the CDR3 is TGCGCCAGCTGTTCGAGGACTGGAAACACCATATATTTT.

V usage is TRBV7-9 and J usage is TRBJ2-2; D perhaps matches TRBD1 (5 bases). V was trimmed by 3 bases and J by 5 bases, leaving 7 bases between them. This CDR3 is 13 amino acids long. The germline gives CDR1 SEHNR, CDR2 FQNEAQ (reference sequence). CDR3 in DNA: TGTGCCAGCAGCTTCCGACAGACCGGGGAGCTGTTTTTT. Protein sequence: CASSFRQTGELFF. Looking up the rest from reference TRBV7-9 and TRBJ2-2 gives the full variable domain: DTGVSQNPRHKITKRGQNVTFRCDPISEHNRLYWYRQTLGQGPEFLTYFQNEAQLEKSRLLSDRFSAERPKGSFSTLEIQRTEQGDSAMYLCASSFRQTGELFFGEGSRLTVL.

Many counts were recorded for this clonotype. The rearrangement uses TRBV6-1 and TRBJ2-3; TRBD2 is a possible D gene (6 bases). V lost 7 bases and J 8 bases, leaving 22 bases between the germline ends. The CDR3 spans 15 residues. Germline lookup yields CDR1 MNHNS and CDR2 SASEGT. CDR3 sequence reads: CASTRGAGPSATQYF. The CDR3 bases are TGTGCCAGCACCCGCGGGGCAGGGCCCTCGGCTACGCAGTATTTT.

This clonotype was counted between two and nine times. V and J are TRBV7-9 and TRBJ1-1; D may be TRBD1 (6 bases). This CDR3 is built from 12 residues. Trimming left V 6 bases short and J 10 bases short, with 15 bases between. The V gene's germline CDR1 is SEHNR and CDR2 FQNEAQ (reference sequence). CDR3: CASRVGGLGAFF. CDR3 bases: TGTGCCAGCAGGGTCGGGGGGCTCGGAGCTTTCTTT.

This clonotype appeared once. The gene calls are TRBV7-7 and TRBJ2-3, with a weak D call TRBD2 (5 bases). The CDR3 covers 14 residues. Germline CDR1 reads SSHAT; CDR2 reads FNYEAQ (reference sequence). The ends were cut back, 5 bases at V and 4 bases at J, with 13 bases in the middle. CDR3 nucleotide sequence: TGTGCCAGCAGCCCAGATGGGAGCGCAGATACGCAGTATTTT. Amino acids: CASSPDGSADTQYF.

This clonotype occurred many times. This chain links TRBV10-3 with TRBJ2-3, with 8 bases fitting TRBD1. This CDR3 contains 13 residues. In germline, CDR1 is ENHRY, CDR2 SYGVKD. The V gene end was trimmed by 10 bases and the J gene end by 1 base; junction bases not matched to a gene: 4. The CDR3 sequence is CATMGQGTDTQYF. CDR3 DNA: TGTGCCACTATGGGACAGGGCACAGATACGCAGTATTTT.